This TCR beta chain was obtained from a study of T cell clonality in common variable immunodeficiency. The V end lost 5 bases, the J end lost 7 bases, and 15 bases lay between the germline ends. Germline values: CDR1 SGHTA, CDR2 FQGNSA. This CDR3 is 15 amino acids long. Study findings and constraints: In common variable immunodeficiency, TCR beta chains reportedly carried fewer deletions and N-nucleotide insertions.

Of note for this clone: Its cognate antigen is unknown. The DNA ends 3 residues before the CDR3 does, and the rest of the CDR3 is filled in from the germline J gene.

Repertoires were generated with immunoSEQ multiplex PCR, while TCRdb's copy carries only in-frame clones and drops some. This record lists about 12,000 clones, none seen once only, and the top ten clones contain about 6.6%. The source of this sequence is a human donor with common variable immunodeficiency. V and J are TRBV7-2 and TRBJ1-6, with D unresolved. The sample consisted of peripheral blood mononuclear cells. The CDR3 DNA, read in part, is TGTGCCAGCAGCCCCCCCGGAGGAGGGAATTCACCC. Its protein is CASSPPGGGNSP. The entire CDR3 is CASSPPGGGNSPLHF. The full variable domain, completed using reference TRBV7-2 and TRBJ1-6, is GAGVSQSPSNKVTEKGKDVELRCDPISGHTALYWYRQSLGQGLEFLIYFQGNSAPDKSGLPSDRFSAERTGGSVSTLTIQRTQQEDSAVYLCASSPPGGGNSPLHFGNGTRLTVT.